This is a list of T cell receptor beta chains from one sample in a study of a mutant IDH1 vaccine in newly diagnosed glioma. What these receptors recognize is not known. Libraries were prepared by immunoSEQ multiplex PCR; TCRdb keeps only in-frame clonotypes and omits some of them. Of fewer than 65,000 clones listed, roughly 80% are singletons. The sequences come from PBMCs, collected from a glioma patient whose treatment included an IDH1 peptide vaccine. These receptor sequences come from a man in his fifties or sixties with glioma. Both conserved end residues are part of each CDR3. A D gene is named only where the DNA matches it firmly. The listing skips clone size in some rows; elsewhere it reads once, few, many or a size class.

V gene: TRBV11-2; D gene: TRBD1; CDR3 length: 15; clone size: NA; J gene: TRBJ2-7; CDR3 protein: CASSLSYGTGGEQYF; CDR3 DNA: TGTGCCAGCAGCTTAAGTTACGGGACAGGGGGCGAGCAGTACTTC
V gene: TRBV6-5; D gene: NA; CDR3 length: 14; clone size: NA; J gene: TRBJ2-1; CDR3 protein: CASQGALDYNEQFF; CDR3 DNA: TGTGCCAGCCAAGGGGCGCTTGACTACAATGAGCAGTTCTTC
V gene: TRBV6-5; D gene: NA; CDR3 length: 14; clone size: NA; J gene: TRBJ2-5; CDR3 protein: CASRAGVAGETQYF; CDR3 DNA: TGTGCCAGCAGGGCCGGGGTCGCGGGGGAGACCCAGTACTTC
V gene: TRBV28; D gene: TRBD2; CDR3 length: 14; clone size: NA; J gene: TRBJ2-7; CDR3 protein: CASQLAGGTYEQYF; CDR3 DNA: TGTGCCAGCCAACTAGCGGGTGGGACCTACGAGCAGTACTTC
V gene: TRBV29-1; D gene: TRBD2; CDR3 length: 15; clone size: NA; J gene: TRBJ2-1; CDR3 protein: CSVEATSGRSDEQFF; CDR3 DNA: TGCAGCGTTGAGGCGACTAGCGGGAGAAGCGATGAGCAGTTCTTC
V gene: TRBV30; D gene: NA; CDR3 length: 12; clone size: NA; J gene: TRBJ1-3; CDR3 protein: CAWSVLGNTIYF; CDR3 DNA: TGTGCCTGGAGTGTACTTGGAAACACCATATATTTT
V gene: TRBV18; D gene: NA; CDR3 length: 13; clone size: NA; J gene: TRBJ2-7; CDR3 protein: CASSPGQSDEQYF; CDR3 DNA: TGTGCCAGCTCACCAGGACAGTCTGATGAGCAGTACTTC
V gene: TRBV15; D gene: TRBD1; CDR3 length: 15; clone size: NA; J gene: TRBJ2-5; CDR3 protein: CATSRAGGLQETQYF; CDR3 DNA: TGTGCCACCAGCAGGGCAGGGGGCCTCCAAGAGACCCAGTACTTC
V gene: TRBV5-5; D gene: NA; CDR3 length: 16; clone size: NA; J gene: TRBJ1-2; CDR3 protein: CASSWADSRSRGGYTF; CDR3 DNA: TGTGCCAGCAGCTGGGCGGACAGCCGTAGCCGCGGAGGCTACACCTTC
V gene: TRBV7-8; D gene: NA; CDR3 length: 17; clone size: NA; J gene: TRBJ1-5; CDR3 protein: CASSPPRREGLLQPQHF; CDR3 DNA: TGTGCCAGCAGCCCCCCAAGGAGGGAAGGACTTCTTCAGCCCCAGCATTTT
V gene: TRBV5-6; D gene: NA; CDR3 length: 16; clone size: NA; J gene: TRBJ1-5; CDR3 protein: CASSLLSVRGNQPQHF; CDR3 DNA: TGTGCCAGCAGCTTGTTATCGGTTAGGGGCAATCAGCCCCAGCATTTT
V gene: TRBV15; D gene: NA; CDR3 length: 16; clone size: NA; J gene: TRBJ2-1; CDR3 protein: CATSRPGAEGKDEQFF; CDR3 DNA: TGTGCCACCAGCAGGCCTGGGGCGGAGGGGAAGGATGAGCAGTTCTTC
V gene: TRBV6-6; D gene: NA; CDR3 length: 10; clone size: NA; J gene: TRBJ2-1; CDR3 protein: CASSYDKQFF; CDR3 DNA: TGTGCCAGCAGTTACGACAAGCAGTTCTTC
V gene: TRBV28; D gene: NA; CDR3 length: 13; clone size: NA; J gene: TRBJ2-7; CDR3 protein: CASGSKSSYEQYF; CDR3 DNA: TGTGCTTCGGGATCGAAAAGCTCCTACGAGCAGTACTTC
V gene: TRBV19; D gene: NA; CDR3 length: 14; clone size: NA; J gene: TRBJ2-3; CDR3 protein: CASASTRRTDTQYF; CDR3 DNA: TGTGCCAGTGCTTCGACGCGGCGCACAGATACGCAGTATTTT
V gene: TRBV4-1; D gene: TRBD2; CDR3 length: 15; clone size: NA; J gene: TRBJ2-5; CDR3 protein: CASSRAGLAKETQYF; CDR3 DNA: TGCGCCAGCAGCCGAGCGGGACTAGCGAAAGAGACCCAGTACTTC
V gene: TRBV27; D gene: NA; CDR3 length: 14; clone size: NA; J gene: TRBJ2-4; CDR3 protein: CASRALQGGDIQYF; CDR3 DNA: TGTGCCAGCAGGGCCCTGCAGGGGGGAGACATTCAGTACTTC
V gene: TRBV30; D gene: NA; CDR3 length: 14; clone size: NA; J gene: TRBJ1-6; CDR3 protein: CAWSAGTGDSPLHF; CDR3 DNA: TGTGCCTGGAGTGCCGGGACTGGGGATTCACCCCTCCACTTT
V gene: TRBV6-1; D gene: NA; CDR3 length: 15; clone size: NA; J gene: TRBJ2-3; CDR3 protein: CASGQGTSSTDTQYF; CDR3 DNA: TGTGCCTCCGGACAAGGGACCTCTAGCACAGATACGCAGTATTTT
V gene: TRBV7-2; D gene: TRBD2; CDR3 length: 19; clone size: NA; J gene: TRBJ2-3; CDR3 protein: CASSFSGTSVYSSTDTQYF; CDR3 DNA: TGTGCCAGCAGCTTTTCCGGGACTAGCGTTTACTCTAGCACAGATACGCAGTATTTT
V gene: TRBV9; D gene: NA; CDR3 length: 16; clone size: NA; J gene: TRBJ2-3; CDR3 protein: CASSPGYRGSTDTQYF; CDR3 DNA: TGTGCCAGCAGCCCGGGGTATCGGGGTTCCACAGATACGCAGTATTTT
V gene: TRBV4-3; D gene: NA; CDR3 length: 18; clone size: NA; J gene: TRBJ1-2; CDR3 protein: CASSQDPGRAQTSYGYTF; CDR3 DNA: TGCGCCAGCAGCCAAGATCCCGGGAGAGCTCAAACAAGCTATGGCTACACCTTC
V gene: TRBV19; D gene: NA; CDR3 length: 16; clone size: NA; J gene: TRBJ2-3; CDR3 protein: CASSIWVGTSTDTQYF; CDR3 DNA: TGTGCCAGTAGTATATGGGTTGGGACTAGCACAGATACGCAGTATTTT
V gene: TRBV11-2; D gene: TRBD2; CDR3 length: 16; clone size: NA; J gene: TRBJ2-7; CDR3 protein: CASSLSASGRFDEQYF; CDR3 DNA: TGTGCCAGCAGCTTATCAGCTAGCGGGAGATTTGACGAGCAGTACTTC
V gene: TRBV7-2; D gene: NA; CDR3 length: 14; clone size: once; J gene: TRBJ1-3; CDR3 protein: CASSTTRSGNTIYF; CDR3 DNA: TGTGCCAGCAGCACGACAAGGAGTGGAAACACCATATATTTT
V gene: TRBV7-2; D gene: NA; CDR3 length: 12; clone size: NA; J gene: TRBJ1-3; CDR3 protein: CASQDSGNTIYF; CDR3 DNA: TGTGCCTCTCAGGACTCTGGAAACACCATATATTTT
V gene: TRBV11-2; D gene: TRBD1; CDR3 length: 17; clone size: few; J gene: TRBJ2-4; CDR3 protein: CASSQIDRGLAKNIQYF; CDR3 DNA: TGTGCCAGCAGCCAGATAGACAGGGGACTAGCCAAAAACATTCAGTACTTC
V gene: TRBV6-5; D gene: NA; CDR3 length: 15; clone size: NA; J gene: TRBJ1-2; CDR3 protein: CASTRNAGFNYGYTF; CDR3 DNA: TGTGCCAGCACCCGAAACGCAGGGTTTAACTATGGCTACACCTTC
V gene: TRBV5-6; D gene: NA; CDR3 length: 18; clone size: NA; J gene: TRBJ2-5; CDR3 protein: CASSLGATQGSYQETQYF; CDR3 DNA: TGTGCCAGCAGCTTGGGGGCCACACAGGGTTCGTATCAAGAGACCCAGTACTTC